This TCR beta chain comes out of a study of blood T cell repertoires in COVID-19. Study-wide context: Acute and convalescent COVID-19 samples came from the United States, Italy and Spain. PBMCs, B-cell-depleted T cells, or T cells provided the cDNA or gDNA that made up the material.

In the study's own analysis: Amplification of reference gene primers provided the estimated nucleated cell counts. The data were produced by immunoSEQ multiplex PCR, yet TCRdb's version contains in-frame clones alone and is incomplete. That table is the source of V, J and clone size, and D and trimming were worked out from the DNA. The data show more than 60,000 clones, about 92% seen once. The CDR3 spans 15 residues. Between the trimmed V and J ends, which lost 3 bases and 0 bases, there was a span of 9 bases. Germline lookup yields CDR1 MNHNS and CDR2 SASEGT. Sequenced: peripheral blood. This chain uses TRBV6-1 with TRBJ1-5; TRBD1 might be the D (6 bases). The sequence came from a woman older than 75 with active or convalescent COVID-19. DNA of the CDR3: TGTGCCAGCAGTGAGTCGACAGGTAGCAATCAGCCCCAGCATTTT. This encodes CASSESTGSNQPQHF.